One T cell receptor beta chain is described in this entry. Its antigen is as yet unknown. Execution of the assay was at deep level. The data were produced by immunoSEQ multiplex PCR, yet TCRdb's version contains in-frame clones alone and is incomplete. The sample yields about 1.1 million clones, about 80% seen once. This sample was taken from a study of shared clonotypes between healthy human individuals. The length of the CDR3 is 17 residues. The V and J ends lost 4 bases and 1 base, in that order; junction bases with no gene match: 10. CDR1 is SGHRS and CDR2 is YFSETQ in the germline V gene. General study points: Non-shared clonotypes had lower generation probabilities than clonotypes shared by all four sorted-subset donors.

The rearrangement joins TRBV5-1 to TRBJ2-1, with TRBD2 matching over 8 bases. The sequenced material came from memory CD4+ T cells from PBMCs. Documented subset: CD45RA-negative fraction. This sequence was found in a man aged 18 to 30 in good health. Some clones in this sample may be carry-over from other donors' samples. CDR3 in amino acids: CASSLRGAGASYNEQFF. The CDR3 region has the DNA TGCGCCAGCAGCCTTAGGGGAGCGGGGGCGTCCTACAATGAGCAGTTCTTC.